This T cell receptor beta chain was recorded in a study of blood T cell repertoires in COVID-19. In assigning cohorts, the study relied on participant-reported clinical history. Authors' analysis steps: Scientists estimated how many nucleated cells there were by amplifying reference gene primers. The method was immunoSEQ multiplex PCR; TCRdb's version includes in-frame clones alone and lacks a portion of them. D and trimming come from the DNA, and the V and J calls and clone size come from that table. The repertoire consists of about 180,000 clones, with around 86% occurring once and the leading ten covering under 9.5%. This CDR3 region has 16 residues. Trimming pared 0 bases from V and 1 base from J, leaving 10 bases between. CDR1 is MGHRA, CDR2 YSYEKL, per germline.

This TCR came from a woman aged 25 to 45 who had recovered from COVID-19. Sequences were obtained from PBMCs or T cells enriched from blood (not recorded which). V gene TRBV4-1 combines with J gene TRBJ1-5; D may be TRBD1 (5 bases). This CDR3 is CASSQDGGTSNQPQHF. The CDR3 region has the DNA TGCGCCAGCAGCCAAGATGGGGGGACCAGCAATCAGCCCCAGCATTTT.